The T cell receptor beta chain described here comes from a study of T cell clones after liver transplantation. Looking at the study overall: Post-transplant blood was tracked for graft-donor-reactive T cell clones identified in a pre-transplant mixed lymphocyte reaction.

V dropped 6 bases and J dropped 9; count of bases not matched to a gene: 13. CDR1 MNHNS and CDR2 SASEGT come from the germline V gene. CDR3 length equals 14 residues. Clones were read by immunoSEQ multiplex PCR, and TCRdb kept only the in-frame ones, dropping some. The profile shows tens of thousands of clones, over 80% of them singletons. General study points: Compared with third party-reactive sequences, donor-reactive ones declined more, independent of withdrawal success. Conclusions were preliminary, with small, heterogeneous patient groups.

Notes on this clone: Its specificity is unknown.

The chain couples TRBV6-1 to TRBJ2-5; the match to TRBD2 covers 7 bases. This TCR was recovered from a human patient who received a liver transplant. Some of these T cells may belong to the graft donor. The material was CD4+ T cells from blood, obtained 46 months after liver transplant. In nucleotides, the CDR3 is TGTGCCAGCAGGAGGGGAGGGGACCCCTTCGCCCAGTACTTC. Translating it yields CASRRGGDPFAQYF.